This TCR beta chain originates from a study of siplizumab effects on memory and regulatory T cells (dated by TCRdb to the late 2010s). Looking at the study overall: The study looked at the effect of siplizumab, an anti-CD2 antibody, on alloreactive T-cell subsets in allogeneic mixed lymphocyte reactions made from human PBMCs. Points the paper makes about the study in general: Unstimulated naive T cells appeared more diverse than memory T cells, and naive cells seemed to contribute substantially to the alloresponse. For roughly 75-96% of proliferating CD4+ or CD8+ clones, no naive or memory phenotype could be assigned. Among mappable alloreactive CD4+ clones, the Treg-derived fraction averaged approximately 63% with siplizumab versus 25% to 30% in control reactions. The cumulative frequency of alloreactive sequences traceable to unstimulated CD4+ memory T cells was significantly reduced by siplizumab. Whether proliferating Tregs from siplizumab cultures actually had suppressive function was not functionally confirmed. Sequences below about 10^-5 frequency were poorly captured, so only a minor fraction of alloreactive clones could be mapped to unstimulated subsets.

To note about this clone: It lacks a known antigen. No much larger clone is present one base from it, and per-base qualities are unavailable.

From a lookup of the germline V gene, CDR1 and CDR2 are SGHVS and FQNEAQ. Counted from cysteine to phenylalanine, this CDR3 has 16 amino acids. The only DNA kept is the CDR3, 48 bases in frame from the first base. V trim: 2 bases; J trim: 7 bases; unmatched bases: 10. Sorted unstimulated T cells and proliferating T cells recovered from mixed lymphocyte reactions were subjected to TCRbeta CDR3 sequencing. Fresh whole blood from around eleven HLA-typed healthy donors served as the source for isolating PBMCs. Libraries were prepared through the immunoSEQ multiplex PCR assay. The deep sequencing platform assayed some 90,000 TCR templates per sample. Genomic DNA extracted from sorted T cells was used for TCRbeta CDR3 sequencing. Per the source publication's procedure: The R programming language was used for clonal analysis of TCRbeta CDR3 data. Alloreactive CD4+ and CD8+ clones were defined by comparing unstimulated samples with post-reaction CFSE-low samples. Regulatory or non-regulatory origin of alloreactive CD4+ clones was assigned by matching sequences to the sorted unstimulated Treg and non-Treg repertoires. Here the immuneACCESS table is served through TCRdb, limited to in-frame sequences with V and J called. Missing clones are a known gap in these copies; in checked studies unresolved V genes cover under half, and the rest lacks a known reason. V, J and clone size were drawn from that table, and D and trimming were deduced from the DNA. This sample comprises over 85,000 clones, roughly 93% of them detected only once. The ten largest clones capture 6% to 7% of the sample.

This chain joins TRBV7-8 to TRBJ2-2, with 7 junctional bases fitting TRBD2. The receptor's source is a human donor in good health. Input material: CD8+ T cells sorted from blood. The CDR3 reads as follows: CASSLSGITHGGELFF. The DNA is TGTGCCAGCAGCTTAAGCGGGATTACTCACGGCGGGGAGCTGTTTTTT.